The present entry profiles one T cell receptor (beta chain) with its context. Mouse germline and gene names are used. The read ends 1 residue before the CDR3 terminus; that terminus is restored from the germline J gene. Using immunoSEQ multiplex PCR, the repertoire was profiled, and TCRdb retains in-frame clones only, with some absent. In the table there are 2,900 or so clones, 44% of which are singletons. These data belong to a study of tissue T cells after allogeneic stem cell transplantation. This CDR3 spans 17 amino acids. CDR1 and CDR2 (germline): KGHTA, FRNEEI. With 6 bases clipped from V and 1 base from J, the junction kept 7 bases outside the gene matches. The time point: mouse harvest day 14 after allogeneic transplant. Each mouse received 10^7 T-cell-depleted marrow cells plus 10^6 splenic CD5+ T cells by tail vein.

The chain has TRBV24 and TRBJ2-1, with 12 bases identical to TRBD2. The source of this sequence is a female BALB/c mouse given C57BL/6 T cells with graft-versus-host disease after an allogeneic hematopoietic cell transplant. Sequenced material: gut tissue. The covered CDR3 bases are TGTGCCAGCAGCCGGGACTGGGGGGCCCCAAACTATGCTGAGCAGTTC. This sequence encodes CASSRDWGAPNYAEQF. The full CDR3 reads CASSRDWGAPNYAEQFF.